This TCR beta chain came from a study of T cell repertoires in aging, cancer and after chemotherapy. Overall study context: Six age groups, ranging from 30 or younger to 70 or older, included the donors.

The trim removed 4 bases at V and 6 bases at J, leaving 6 bases unmatched. Per the germline V gene, CDR1 is MNHEY and CDR2 is SVGEGT. There are 15 residues in the CDR3. A mixed TRB-A/B primer pool amplified rearranged TRB by multiplex touch-down PCR. In TCRdb, the multiplex PCR reads were re-called with MiXCR into one record per CDR3 protein. The sample contains a few thousand distinct CDR3 sequences, 25% of which appear only once. The template was genomic DNA from peripheral blood, not RNA. The chain recombines TRBV6-2 or TRBV6-3 with TRBJ1-4; 9 nucleotides align to TRBD1. Material: blood. The sequence came from a human donor with a solid tumor. CDR3 sequence: CASSFTGGDDEKLFF. As DNA, the CDR3 is TGTGCCAGCAGTTTCACAGGGGGCGATGATGAAAAACTGTTTTTT.